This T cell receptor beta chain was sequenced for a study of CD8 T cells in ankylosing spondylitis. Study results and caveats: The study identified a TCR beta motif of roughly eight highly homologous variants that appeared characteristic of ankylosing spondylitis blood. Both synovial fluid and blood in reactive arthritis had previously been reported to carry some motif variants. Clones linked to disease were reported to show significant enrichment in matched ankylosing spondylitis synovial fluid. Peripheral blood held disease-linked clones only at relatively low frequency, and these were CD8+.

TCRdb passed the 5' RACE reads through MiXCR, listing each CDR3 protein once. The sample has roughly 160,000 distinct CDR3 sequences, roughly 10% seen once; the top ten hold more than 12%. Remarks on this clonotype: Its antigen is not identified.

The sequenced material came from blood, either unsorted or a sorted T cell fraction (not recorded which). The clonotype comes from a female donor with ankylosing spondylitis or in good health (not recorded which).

The CDR3 DNA reads TGCAGTGCCCCTGACACTGAAGCTTTCTTT. Translation gives CSAPDTEAFF. J is TRBJ1-1 and V is TRBV20-1, with D hard to call. The CDR3 contains 10 residues. V was trimmed by 6 bases and J by 3 bases, leaving 5 bases between them. Per the germline V gene, CDR1 is DFQATT and CDR2 is SNEGSKA (reference sequence).